These 31 T cell receptor beta chains share one sample of origin, sequenced in a study of blood T cell repertoires in COVID-19. Profiled with immunoSEQ multiplex PCR; TCRdb holds only in-frame clones, not every one. The repertoire holds around 150,000 clones, about nine tenths seen once, with approximately 4.1% in the top ten. The sample comprised peripheral blood. The receptors were sampled from an older woman with active or convalescent COVID-19.

This sequence joins TRBV11-2 and TRBJ1-3; D might be TRBD1 (6 bases). The CDR3 contains 14 residues. The germline V gene has CDR1 SGHAT and CDR2 FQNNGV. The germline V and J ends were trimmed by 2 bases and 8 bases, with 13 bases remaining between them. The CDR3 DNA sequence: TGTGCCAGCAGCTTATTAGGGGGAAGAGACACCATATATTTT. Protein sequence: CASSLLGGRDTIYF.

The gene calls are TRBV6-5 and TRBJ2-7; D remains unclear. In germline, CDR1 is MNHEY, CDR2 SVGAGI. The CDR3 loop spans 12 amino acids. V was pared by 6 bases and J by 7 bases, with 13 bases between. The CDR3 here is CASSSVLVEQYF. CDR3 in DNA: TGTGCCAGCAGCTCCGTTTTAGTGGAGCAGTACTTC.

The chain couples TRBV7-2 to TRBJ1-1; 8 bases align to TRBD1. CDR1 is SGHTA and CDR2 is FQGNSA in the germline V gene. The CDR3 is made up of 13 amino acids. V was pared by 5 bases and J by 7 bases, with 6 bases of the junction left unmatched. Here the CDR3 DNA reads TGTGCCAGCAGCGCCTCAGGGGGCGGTGAAGCTTTCTTT. It encodes CASSASGGGEAFF.

V gene TRBV24-1 combines with J gene TRBJ2-5, with D possibly TRBD1 on 6 matching bases. The V gene's germline CDR1 is KGHDR and CDR2 SFDVKD. V lost 4 bases, J lost 10 bases, and 15 bases lay in between. This CDR3 has 13 amino acids. The CDR3 sequence: CATSDHQGYRQYF. The CDR3 region has the DNA TGTGCCACCAGTGACCATCAGGGGTATCGCCAGTACTTC.

This chain joins TRBV6-5 and TRBJ1-3; D not certain. V shed 2 bases and J shed 6 bases, with 11 bases lying between them. This CDR3 comprises 14 residues. In germline, CDR1 is MNHEY, CDR2 SVGAGI. CDR3 nucleotide sequence: TGTGCCAGCAGTTACAACGGAGGCGAAAACACCATATATTTT. Residues: CASSYNGGENTIYF.

V is TRBV7-2 and J is TRBJ2-1; no definite D call. The V gene's germline CDR1 is SGHTA and CDR2 FQGNSA. Between the trimmed V and J ends, which lost 8 bases and 4 bases, there was a span of 9 bases. The CDR3 runs 12 residues. In nucleotides, the CDR3 is TGTGCCAGCGGTCTGCGTTACAATGAGCAGTTCTTC. This encodes CASGLRYNEQFF. Based on the CDR3 plus reference TRBV7-2 and TRBJ2-1, the full variable domain is GAGVSQSPSNKVTEKGKDVELRCDPISGHTALYWYRQSLGQGLEFLIYFQGNSAPDKSGLPSDRFSAERTGGSVSTLTIQRTQQEDSAVYLCASGLRYNEQFFGPGTRLTVL.

The chain links TRBV6-5 to TRBJ2-7, with a weak D call TRBD1 (6 bases). The CDR3 is 15 residues long. The V end was cut by 2 bases, the J end by 3 bases, with 14 bases between. Looked up from germline, CDR1 is MNHEY and CDR2 is SVGAGI. CDR3 nucleotides: TGTGCCAGCAGTTACGGTGCAGGGGAATACTACGAGCAGTACTTC. This translates into CASSYGAGEYYEQYF.

This sequence joins TRBV6-5 and TRBJ1-3; D is ambiguous. The CDR3 spans 15 residues. The V and J ends lost 0 bases and 3 bases respectively, with 9 bases between them. Germline assignment: CDR1 MNHEY and CDR2 SVGAGI. The CDR3 reads CASSYSVGRGNTIYF. CDR3 nucleotide sequence: TGTGCCAGCAGTTACTCCGTGGGCCGTGGAAACACCATATATTTT.

V is TRBV9 and J is TRBJ2-6, with D perhaps matching TRBD1 (7 bases). Germline V gives CDR1 SGDLS, CDR2 YYNGEE. The length of the CDR3 is 18 residues. Trimming stripped 2 bases from V and 0 bases from J, with 15 bases between. The CDR3 loop reads CASSVGGTALSGANVLTF. CDR3 bases: TGTGCCAGCAGCGTTGGGGGGACAGCCCTCTCTGGGGCCAACGTCCTGACTTTC.

This clone was detected only once. This chain links TRBV15 with TRBJ2-1; 9 nucleotides align to TRBD1. This CDR3 is built from 13 residues. Germline V CDR1 and CDR2: LNHNV, YYDKDF (reference sequence). Germline trimming cut 3 bases from V and 8 bases from J; bases unmatched to any gene: 2. CDR3 sequence reads: CATSRGQGYEQFF. The CDR3 nucleotides are TGTGCCACCAGCAGGGGACAGGGCTATGAGCAGTTCTTC.

The chain uses TRBV5-4 and TRBJ2-3; 7 nucleotides line up with TRBD1. With V trimmed by 0 bases and J by 1 base, 11 bases remained unmatched. The CDR3 covers 18 residues. Germline lookup yields CDR1 SGHNT and CDR2 YYREEE (reference sequence). The CDR3 bases are TGTGCCAGCAGCTTGGGGGGGAAGACAGGGACGCGCACAGATACGCAGTATTTT. It yields the protein CASSLGGKTGTRTDTQYF.

The chain has TRBV4-3 and TRBJ2-6, with D perhaps TRBD2 (6 bases). The V gene's germline CDR1 is LGHNA and CDR2 YSLEER. The CDR3 loop spans 15 amino acids. V was shortened by 0 bases and J by 8 bases, with 11 bases between the two germline ends. The CDR3 DNA is TGCGCCAGCAGCCAAGATTTGGGGACTTCCAACGTCCTGACTTTC. Translated: CASSQDLGTSNVLTF.

V is TRBV10-3 and J is TRBJ2-5; TRBD1 aligns across 7 bases. CDR3 length: 13 amino acids. Trimming took 0 bases from V and 5 from J; bases not matched to a gene: 0. CDR1 and CDR2 from the germline V gene are ENHRY and SYGVKD. This CDR3 is CAISESTGETQYF. Written as DNA, the CDR3 is TGTGCCATCAGTGAGTCGACAGGGGAGACCCAGTACTTC.

This clone was picked up a small number of times. The CDR3 sequence is CASSVPSGNTIYF. The CDR3 DNA is TGTGCCAGCTCAGTACCATCCGGGAACACCATATATTTT. V is TRBV18 and J is TRBJ1-3; no definite D call. The CDR3 consists of 13 residues. The germline V gene encodes CDR1 KGHSH and CDR2 LQKENI. The V end was cut by 5 bases, the J end by 7 bases, with 12 bases between.

V usage is TRBV7-2 and J usage is TRBJ1-4, with TRBD1 as a possible D gene (5 bases). This CDR3 is 15 amino acids long. V was pared by 5 bases and J by 0 bases, with 10 bases between. Per germline, CDR1 SGHTA and CDR2 FQGNSA. The DNA of the CDR3 is TGTGCCAGCAGCCCACAGGCATCAACTAATGAAAAACTGTTTTTT. Protein product: CASSPQASTNEKLFF. Based on the CDR3 plus reference TRBV7-2 and TRBJ1-4, the full variable domain is GAGVSQSPSNKVTEKGKDVELRCDPISGHTALYWYRQSLGQGLEFLIYFQGNSAPDKSGLPSDRFSAERTGGSVSTLTIQRTQQEDSAVYLCASSPQASTNEKLFFGSGTQLSVL.

The chain is built from TRBV7-9 and TRBJ1-5, with D perhaps TRBD1 (5 bases). CDR3 length equals 15 residues. V lost 1 base to trimming and J lost 7 bases, with 14 bases between them. Germline V lookup: CDR1 SEHNR, CDR2 FQNEAQ (reference sequence). The CDR3 DNA sequence: TGTGCCAGCAGCTTAGTTCAAGGGGCCGAGCAGCCCCAGCATTTT. Encoded protein: CASSLVQGAEQPQHF. The entire variable domain, with the rest obtained from reference TRBV7-9 and TRBJ1-5, is as follows: DTGVSQNPRHKITKRGQNVTFRCDPISEHNRLYWYRQTLGQGPEFLTYFQNEAQLEKSRLLSDRFSAERPKGSFSTLEIQRTEQGDSAMYLCASSLVQGAEQPQHFGDGTRLSIL.

V gene TRBV30 combines with J gene TRBJ1-2; D might be TRBD1 (5 bases). CDR3 length: 14 amino acids. Trimming shortened V by 1 base and J by 7 bases, and 16 bases separated the two germline ends. CDR1 GTSNPN and CDR2 SVGIG come from the germline V gene (reference sequence). CDR3 sequence (DNA): TGTGCCTGGAGTGGAAAAGGGGTGGTAGGTGGCTACACCTTC. This sequence encodes CAWSGKGVVGGYTF.

The chain has TRBV7-2 and TRBJ2-7; D is uncertain. V was clipped by 3 bases and J by 0 bases, with 9 bases between them. This CDR3 contains 14 residues. Germline values: CDR1 SGHTA, CDR2 FQGNSA. The CDR3 spells CASSFGLLSYEQYF. CDR3 DNA sequence: TGTGCCAGCAGCTTCGGTCTACTCTCCTACGAGCAGTACTTC.

The CDR3 region has the DNA TGTGCCAGCAGGCTAGATGGCAATCAGCCCCAGCATTTT. Translating gives CASRLDGNQPQHF. The chain joins TRBV6-5 to TRBJ1-5; the D is unclear. The V end lost 6 bases, the J end lost 2 bases, and 8 bases lay between the germline ends. CDR1 is MNHEY, CDR2 SVGAGI, per germline. The CDR3 has 13 residues.

The J gene is TRBJ2-1, the V gene TRBV19, with TRBD2 matching 9 bases. With 4 bases clipped from V and 3 bases from J, the junction kept 4 bases outside the gene matches. Germline loops: CDR1 LNHDA, CDR2 SQIVND (reference sequence). The CDR3 consists of 15 residues. The CDR3 coding sequence is TGTGCCAGTAGTAGCCTAGCGGGGCTCTACAATGAGCAGTTCTTC. It specifies CASSSLAGLYNEQFF.

This chain joins TRBV15 and TRBJ2-6, with D possibly being TRBD2 (5 bases). The CDR3 is 16 residues long. From germline, CDR1 is LNHNV and CDR2 YYDKDF (reference sequence). With 6 bases removed from V and 2 bases from J, the gap between germline ends came to 14 bases. CDR3 amino acids: CATRLTLGAGANVLTF. The CDR3 DNA is TGTGCCACCAGACTTACCCTCGGGGCTGGGGCCAACGTCCTGACTTTC.

This clone was picked up a small number of times. Here the CDR3 DNA reads TGTGCCAGCTCGACTGGGGGCAGGGACACAGATACGCAGTATTTT. It yields the protein CASSTGGRDTDTQYF. The chain employs TRBV18 and TRBJ2-3; D perhaps matches TRBD1 (6 bases). Germline V gene sequence: CDR1 KGHSH, CDR2 LQKENI. The V and J ends lost 6 bases and 2 bases respectively, with 15 bases between them. The CDR3 totals 15 residues.

The chain employs TRBV6-6 and TRBJ1-1; D is ambiguous. The CDR3 loop spans 13 amino acids. CDR1 is MNHNY and CDR2 is SVGAGI in the germline V gene (reference sequence). Trimming removed 2 bases from V and 0 bases from J, with 4 bases in between. The CDR3 loop is CASSYEVNTEAFF. CDR3 nucleotide sequence: TGTGCCAGCAGTTACGAGGTGAACACTGAAGCTTTCTTT.

The chain has TRBV27 and TRBJ1-1; D remains unclear. This CDR3 is 13 amino acids long. Germline CDR1 reads MNHEY; CDR2 reads SMNVEV (reference sequence). V lost 1 base and J 3 bases, leaving 6 bases between the germline ends. The CDR3 loop is CASSLFYYTEAFF. Here the CDR3 DNA reads TGTGCCAGCAGTTTATTCTACTACACTGAAGCTTTCTTT.

This chain links TRBV10-3 with TRBJ1-2, with 7 bases aligning to TRBD1. CDR1 and CDR2 (germline): ENHRY, SYGVKD. J lost 4 bases, V lost 2 bases, and 1 base had no gene match. This CDR3 has 13 amino acids. The CDR3, as DNA: TGTGCCATCAGTGAGGACAGGGTCTATGGCTACACCTTC. Residues: CAISEDRVYGYTF.

A single count supports this clone. This chain uses TRBV3-1 (or the pseudogene TRBV3-2) with TRBJ1-1, with D maybe TRBD1 (5 bases). Germline CDR1 reads LGHDT; CDR2 reads YNNKEL (reference sequence). V lost 0 bases and J lost 8, with 16 bases in between. The CDR3 has 15 amino acids. The CDR3 sequence: CASSQDVSRGLEAFF. DNA for the CDR3: TGTGCCAGCAGCCAAGATGTAAGTAGGGGTTTAGAAGCTTTCTTT.

J is TRBJ1-6 and V is TRBV30, with D possibly matching TRBD1 (6 bases). The germline V gene has CDR1 GTSNPN and CDR2 SVGIG (reference sequence). Trimming stripped 6 bases from V and 10 bases from J, with 13 bases between. There are 12 residues in the CDR3. The CDR3 DNA reads TGTGCCTGCCGTTCCCAGGGGTCACCCCTCCACTTT. This translates into CACRSQGSPLHF.

J is TRBJ2-3 and V is TRBV10-2; D is possibly TRBD2 (5 bases). Germline lookup yields CDR1 WSHSY and CDR2 SAAADI. The CDR3 contains 13 residues. V lost 7 bases and J lost 2, with 10 bases in between. CDR3 region: CASISGNTDTQYF. The CDR3 coding sequence is TGCGCCAGCATCTCGGGGAACACAGATACGCAGTATTTT.

V usage is TRBV9 and J usage is TRBJ2-5, with 10 nucleotides matching TRBD2. Germline lookup yields CDR1 SGDLS and CDR2 YYNGEE. The CDR3 contains 15 residues. V lost 0 bases to trimming and J lost 5 bases; unmatched junction nucleotides: 4. CDR3 in amino acids: CASSVAAGGPETQYF. The CDR3 DNA sequence: TGTGCCAGCAGCGTAGCAGCGGGGGGGCCCGAGACCCAGTACTTC.

The chain links TRBV2 to TRBJ1-2; 8 positions agree with TRBD1. Germline V gene sequence: CDR1 SNHLY, CDR2 FYNNEI. The CDR3 sequence is 14 residues long. Germline trimming cut 6 bases from V and 6 bases from J; bases unmatched to any gene: 9. In DNA form, the CDR3 reads TGTGCCAGCAGGGCTGGACAGGGAGGAAATGGCTACACCTTC. Translation gives CASRAGQGGNGYTF.

The chain uses TRBV12-3 or TRBV12-4 and TRBJ1-2, with 7 bases identical to TRBD1. V dropped 8 bases and J dropped 5; count of bases not matched to a gene: 5. The CDR3 consists of 12 residues. The chain's CDR3 is CASHRGTYGYTF. As DNA, the CDR3 is TGTGCCAGCCACAGGGGAACTTATGGCTACACCTTC.